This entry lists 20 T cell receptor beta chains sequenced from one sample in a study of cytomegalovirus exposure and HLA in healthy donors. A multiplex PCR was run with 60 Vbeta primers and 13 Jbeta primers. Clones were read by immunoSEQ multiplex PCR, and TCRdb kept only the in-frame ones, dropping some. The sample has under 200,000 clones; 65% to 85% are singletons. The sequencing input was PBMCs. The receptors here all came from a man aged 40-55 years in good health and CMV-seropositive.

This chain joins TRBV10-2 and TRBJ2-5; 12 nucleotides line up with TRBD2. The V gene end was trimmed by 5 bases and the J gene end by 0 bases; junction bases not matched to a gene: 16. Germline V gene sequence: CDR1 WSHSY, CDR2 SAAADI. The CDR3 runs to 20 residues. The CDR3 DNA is TGCGCCAGCAGTAAAACTAGCGGGAGGTCCGGCATCCGGTACCAAGAGACCCAGTACTTC. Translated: CASSKTSGRSGIRYQETQYF.

The CDR3 DNA reads as TGTGCCAGCAGCCCCACCGGGACTAGCGGGAGTGGTTCCTACAATGAGCAGTTCTTC. This gives the protein CASSPTGTSGSGSYNEQFF. V gene TRBV5-4 combines with J gene TRBJ2-1; the match to TRBD2 covers 14 bases. The trim removed 4 bases at V and 1 base at J, leaving 10 bases unmatched. CDR3 length equals 19 residues. Looked up from germline, CDR1 is SGHNT and CDR2 is YYREEE (reference sequence).

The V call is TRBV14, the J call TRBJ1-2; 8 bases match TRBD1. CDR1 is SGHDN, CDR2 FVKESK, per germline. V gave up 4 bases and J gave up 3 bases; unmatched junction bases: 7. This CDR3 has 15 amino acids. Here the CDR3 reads CASSLIQGDYYGYTF. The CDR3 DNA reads TGTGCCAGCAGCCTAATACAGGGGGATTACTATGGCTACACCTTC.

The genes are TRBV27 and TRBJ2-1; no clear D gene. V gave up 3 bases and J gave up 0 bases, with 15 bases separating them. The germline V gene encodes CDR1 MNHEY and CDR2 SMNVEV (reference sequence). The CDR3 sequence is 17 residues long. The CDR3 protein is CASSFLPQRSSYNEQFF. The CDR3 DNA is TGTGCCAGCAGTTTCCTTCCCCAGCGTAGCTCCTACAATGAGCAGTTCTTC.

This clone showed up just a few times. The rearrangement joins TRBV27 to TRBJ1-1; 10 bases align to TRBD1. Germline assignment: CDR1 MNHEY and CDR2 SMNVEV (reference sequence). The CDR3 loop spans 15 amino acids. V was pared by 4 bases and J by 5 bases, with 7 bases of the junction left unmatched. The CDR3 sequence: CASSSGQGRWTEAFF. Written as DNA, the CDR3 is TGTGCCAGCAGTTCGGGACAGGGGAGGTGGACTGAAGCTTTCTTT.

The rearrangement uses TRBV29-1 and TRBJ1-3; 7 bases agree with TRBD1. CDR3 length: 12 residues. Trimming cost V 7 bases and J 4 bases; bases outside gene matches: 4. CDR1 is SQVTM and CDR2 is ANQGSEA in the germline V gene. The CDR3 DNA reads TGCAGCGCTGGGACAGACGGAAACACCATATATTTT. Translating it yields CSAGTDGNTIYF.

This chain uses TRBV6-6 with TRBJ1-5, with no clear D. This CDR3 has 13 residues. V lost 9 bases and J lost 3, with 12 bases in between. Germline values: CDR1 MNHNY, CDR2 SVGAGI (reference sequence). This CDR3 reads CASSGDYNQPQHF. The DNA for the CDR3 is TGTGCCAGTTCCGGGGATTACAATCAGCCCCAGCATTTT.

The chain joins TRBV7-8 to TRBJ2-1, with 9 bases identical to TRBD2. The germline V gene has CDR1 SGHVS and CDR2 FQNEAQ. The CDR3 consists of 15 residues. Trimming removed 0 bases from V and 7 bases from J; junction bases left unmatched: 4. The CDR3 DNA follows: TGTGCCAGCAGCTTAGCTATCCTAGCGGGGAATGAGCAGTTCTTC. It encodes CASSLAILAGNEQFF. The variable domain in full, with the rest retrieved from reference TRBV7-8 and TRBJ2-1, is GAGVSQSPRYKVAKRGQDVALRCDPISGHVSLFWYQQALGQGPEFLTYFQNEAQLDKSGLPSDRFFAERPEGSVSTLKIQRTQQEDSAVYLCASSLAILAGNEQFFGPGTRLTVL.

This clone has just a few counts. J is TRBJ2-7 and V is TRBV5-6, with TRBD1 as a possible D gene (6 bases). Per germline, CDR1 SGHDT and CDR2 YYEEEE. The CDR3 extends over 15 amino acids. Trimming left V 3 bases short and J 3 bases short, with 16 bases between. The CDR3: CASSSSGTKSYEQYF. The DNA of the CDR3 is TGTGCCAGCAGCTCCTCCGGGACAAAAAGCTACGAGCAGTACTTC.

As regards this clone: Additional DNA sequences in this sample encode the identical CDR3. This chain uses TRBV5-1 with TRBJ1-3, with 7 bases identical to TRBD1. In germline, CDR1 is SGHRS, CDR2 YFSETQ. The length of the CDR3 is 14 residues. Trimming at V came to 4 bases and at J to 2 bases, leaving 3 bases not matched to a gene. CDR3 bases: TGCGCCAGCAGCCCGGGGACAGCTGGAAACACCATATATTTT. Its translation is CASSPGTAGNTIYF.

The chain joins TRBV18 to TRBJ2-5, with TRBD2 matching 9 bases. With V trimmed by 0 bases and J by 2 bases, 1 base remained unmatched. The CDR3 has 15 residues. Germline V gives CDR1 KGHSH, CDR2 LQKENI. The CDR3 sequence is CASSPPAGGQETQYF. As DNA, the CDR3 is TGTGCCAGCTCACCACCAGCGGGGGGTCAAGAGACCCAGTACTTC.

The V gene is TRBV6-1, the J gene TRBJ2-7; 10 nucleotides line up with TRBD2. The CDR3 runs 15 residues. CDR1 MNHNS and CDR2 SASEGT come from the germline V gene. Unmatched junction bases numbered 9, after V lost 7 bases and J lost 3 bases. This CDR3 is CASNPGLAYIYEQYF. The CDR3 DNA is TGTGCCAGCAATCCGGGACTAGCGTATATCTACGAGCAGTACTTC.

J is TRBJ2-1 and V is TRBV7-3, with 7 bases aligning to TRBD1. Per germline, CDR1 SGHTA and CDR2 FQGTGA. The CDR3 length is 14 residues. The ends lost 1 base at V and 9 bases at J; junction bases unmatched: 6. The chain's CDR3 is CASSLKGRGREQFF. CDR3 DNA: TGTGCCAGCAGCTTAAAGGGTAGGGGGCGTGAGCAGTTCTTC.

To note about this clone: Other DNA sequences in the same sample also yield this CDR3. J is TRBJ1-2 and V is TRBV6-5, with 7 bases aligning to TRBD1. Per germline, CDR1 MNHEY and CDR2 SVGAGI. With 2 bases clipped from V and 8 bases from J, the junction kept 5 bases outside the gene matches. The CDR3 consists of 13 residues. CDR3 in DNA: TGTGCCAGCAGTTACCGACAGGGAGGAGGCTACACCTTC. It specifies CASSYRQGGGYTF.

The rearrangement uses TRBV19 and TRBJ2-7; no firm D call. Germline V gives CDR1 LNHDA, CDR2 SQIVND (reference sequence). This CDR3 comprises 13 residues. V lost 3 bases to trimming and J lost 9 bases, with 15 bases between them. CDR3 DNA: TGTGCCAGTAGTATCCCTGGCGGCCTCGGGCAGTACTTC. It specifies CASSIPGGLGQYF.

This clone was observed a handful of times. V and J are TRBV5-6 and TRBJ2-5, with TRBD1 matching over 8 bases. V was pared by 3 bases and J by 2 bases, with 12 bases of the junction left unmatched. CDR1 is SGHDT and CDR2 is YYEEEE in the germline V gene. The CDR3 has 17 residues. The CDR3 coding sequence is TGTGCCAGCAGCTGGGGACCAAGGACAGGGTTTCAAGAGACCCAGTACTTC. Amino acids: CASSWGPRTGFQETQYF.

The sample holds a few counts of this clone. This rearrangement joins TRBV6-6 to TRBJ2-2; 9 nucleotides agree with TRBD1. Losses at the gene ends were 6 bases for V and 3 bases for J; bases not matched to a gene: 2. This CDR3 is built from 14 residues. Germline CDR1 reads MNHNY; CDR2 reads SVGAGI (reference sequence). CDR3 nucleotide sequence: TGTGCCAGCAGGGGACAGGGTGACACCGGGGAGCTGTTTTTT. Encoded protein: CASRGQGDTGELFF.

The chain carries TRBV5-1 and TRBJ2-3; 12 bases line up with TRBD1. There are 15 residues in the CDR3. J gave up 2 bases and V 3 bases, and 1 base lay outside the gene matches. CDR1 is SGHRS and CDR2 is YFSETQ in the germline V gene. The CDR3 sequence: CASSSGQGATDTQYF. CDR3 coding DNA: TGCGCCAGCAGCTCGGGACAGGGGGCCACAGATACGCAGTATTTT.

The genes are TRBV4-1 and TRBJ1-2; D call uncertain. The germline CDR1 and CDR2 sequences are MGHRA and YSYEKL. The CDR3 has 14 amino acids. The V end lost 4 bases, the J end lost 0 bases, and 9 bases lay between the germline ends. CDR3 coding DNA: TGCGCCAGCAGCCCCATACAAGCTAACTATGGCTACACCTTC. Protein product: CASSPIQANYGYTF.

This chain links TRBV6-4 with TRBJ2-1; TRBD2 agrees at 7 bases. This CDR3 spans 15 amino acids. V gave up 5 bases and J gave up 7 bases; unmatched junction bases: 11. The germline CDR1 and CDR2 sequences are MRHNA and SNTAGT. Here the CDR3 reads CASSIQAGMSNEQFF. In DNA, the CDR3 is TGTGCCAGCAGTATTCAAGCGGGAATGAGTAATGAGCAGTTCTTC.